Shown below are 16 T cell receptor beta chains from a single sample sequenced in a study of T cells in localized non-small cell lung cancer. Profiled with immunoSEQ multiplex PCR; TCRdb holds only in-frame clones, not every one. The top ten hold under 25% of the sample, which has around 90,000 clones, around 81% seen once. The material sequenced was PBMCs, taken before any cancer treatment. These receptors all come from a man between 40 and 70 years old with stage II squamous cell lung carcinoma.

This chain connects TRBV5-1 to TRBJ2-5; no reliable D call. The CDR3 runs 13 residues. V was clipped by 0 bases and J by 2 bases, with 5 bases between them. Germline-derived CDR1 and CDR2 are SGHRS and YFSETQ. The CDR3 is CASSLGQQETQYF. As DNA, the CDR3 is TGCGCCAGCAGCTTGGGCCAACAAGAGACCCAGTACTTC.

This chain uses TRBV6-5 with TRBJ2-1, with TRBD2 identical over 15 bases. Germline-derived CDR1 and CDR2 are MNHEY and SVGAGI. V was clipped by 6 bases and J by 6 bases; unmatched bases: 3. The CDR3 loop spans 15 amino acids. CDR3 coding DNA: TGTGCCAGCAGCCGGACTAGCGGGAGGGGCAATGAGCAGTTCTTC. It is translated as CASSRTSGRGNEQFF.

This clone was observed a few times. The CDR3 loop is CASRPPGIRVHYGYTF. CDR3 sequence (DNA): TGTGCCAGCAGGCCACCCGGAATCCGGGTTCACTATGGCTACACCTTC. The V and J genes are TRBV28 and TRBJ1-2; D gene unclear. The germline V gene encodes CDR1 MDHEN and CDR2 SYDVKM. V was clipped by 6 bases and J by 3 bases, with 20 bases between them. This CDR3 has 16 amino acids.

The chain uses TRBV9 and TRBJ1-1, with a possible D match to TRBD1 (6 bases). Between the trimmed V and J ends, which lost 4 bases and 3 bases, there was a span of 16 bases. CDR1 is SGDLS and CDR2 is YYNGEE in the germline V gene. The CDR3 totals 15 residues. CDR3 nucleotides: TGTGCCAGCAGCTCGCGCCGGGGGCCAGACACTGAAGCTTTCTTT. It codes for CASSSRRGPDTEAFF.

The chain joins TRBV6-6 to TRBJ2-6; D gene unclear. This CDR3 is 16 amino acids long. The germline V gene has CDR1 MNHNY and CDR2 SVGAGI (reference sequence). Between the trimmed V and J ends, which lost 5 bases and 4 bases, there was a span of 15 bases. Here the CDR3 reads CASSPQDLRGANVLTF. In nucleotides, the CDR3 is TGTGCCAGCAGTCCCCAGGACCTACGGGGGGCCAACGTCCTGACTTTC.

This clone was detected only a few times. The CDR3 region is CASSIFGGEFTEAFF. The DNA of the CDR3 is TGTGCCAGTAGTATTTTTGGGGGCGAATTCACTGAAGCTTTCTTT. The chain is built from TRBV19 and TRBJ1-1; D perhaps matches TRBD1 (6 bases). Germline V gives CDR1 LNHDA, CDR2 SQIVND (reference sequence). V lost 3 bases to trimming and J lost 4 bases, with 15 bases between them. CDR3 length equals 15 residues.

This clone was counted a single time. The genes are TRBV28 and TRBJ2-3; the match to TRBD2 covers 12 bases. This CDR3 has 17 amino acids. V was clipped by 4 bases and J by 3 bases; unmatched bases: 8. Germline V gene lookup returns CDR1 MDHEN and CDR2 SYDVKM. The DNA of the CDR3 is TGTGCCAGCAGTTCCCTGACTAGCGGGGGCCGAACAGATACGCAGTATTTT. It encodes CASSSLTSGGRTDTQYF.

The chain joins TRBV6-5 to TRBJ1-6, with TRBD1 matching 8 bases. Germline V gene lookup returns CDR1 MNHEY and CDR2 SVGAGI. V shed 4 bases, J shed 11 bases, and the junction held 13 bases outside the gene matches. The CDR3 extends over 16 amino acids. CDR3: CASSSHRGQGGPPLHF. Written as DNA, the CDR3 is TGTGCCAGCAGTTCCCACCGCGGACAGGGCGGACCACCCCTCCACTTT.

The genes are TRBV28 and TRBJ2-3; 12 positions agree with TRBD2. Germline loops: CDR1 MDHEN, CDR2 SYDVKM. The CDR3 is made up of 16 amino acids. V shed 6 bases, J shed 0 bases, and the junction held 4 bases outside the gene matches. In DNA form, the CDR3 reads TGTGCCAGCAGAACAGGGACTAGCGGGAGCACAGATACGCAGTATTTT. This sequence encodes CASRTGTSGSTDTQYF.

This CDR3 reads CASTSGLAGNTIYF. The CDR3 DNA sequence: TGTGCCAGCACGTCGGGGTTAGCTGGAAACACCATATATTTT. V and J are TRBV2 and TRBJ1-3; D not certain. V dropped 7 bases and J dropped 2 bases, with 12 bases sitting between them. The V gene's germline CDR1 is SNHLY and CDR2 FYNNEI. The CDR3 consists of 14 residues.

The J gene is TRBJ1-2, the V gene TRBV30; D is ambiguous. This CDR3 has 13 residues. Germline V gives CDR1 GTSNPN, CDR2 SVGIG (reference sequence). Between the trimmed V and J ends, which lost 2 bases and 5 bases, there was a span of 12 bases. The CDR3 here is CAWSPVDGYGYTF. The CDR3 DNA follows: TGTGCCTGGAGTCCCGTCGACGGATATGGCTACACCTTC. Drawing the rest from reference TRBV30 and TRBJ1-2, the complete variable domain is SQTIHQWPATLVQPVGSPLSLECTVEGTSNPNLYWYRQAAGRGLQLLFYSVGIGQISSEVPQNLSASRPQDRQFILSSKKLLLSDSGFYLCAWSPVDGYGYTFGSGTRLTVV.

The V gene is TRBV19, the J gene TRBJ2-1, with D uncertain. Per germline, CDR1 LNHDA and CDR2 SQIVND (reference sequence). V lost 4 bases, J lost 8 bases, and 15 bases lay in between. This CDR3 comprises 14 residues. The DNA of the CDR3 is TGTGCCAGTAGTAAGGCGGAACGCCTCCATGAGCAGTTCTTC. It translates to CASSKAERLHEQFF.

The chain employs TRBV4-2 and TRBJ2-1; 10 nucleotides agree with TRBD2. The junction had 9 bases not matched to a gene; V was cut back by 1 base and J by 6 bases. This CDR3 is 17 amino acids long. Germline V gene sequence: CDR1 LGHNA, CDR2 YNFKEQ. CDR3 sequence (DNA): TGTGCCAGCAGCCAAGCCAGCGGGAGGGCCGTAACCAATGAGCAGTTCTTC. Its translation is CASSQASGRAVTNEQFF.

This clone was counted once. The V and J genes are TRBV6-5 and TRBJ2-7; 12 bases are a match to TRBD1. Germline-derived CDR1 and CDR2 are MNHEY and SVGAGI. The trim removed 6 bases at V and 2 bases at J, leaving 5 bases unmatched. This CDR3 region has 15 residues. The DNA for the CDR3 is TGTGCCAGCAGCGGCGGGACAGGGGGCCCCTACGAGCAGTACTTC. It translates to CASSGGTGGPYEQYF.

The chain employs TRBV27 and TRBJ1-6; 7 nucleotides align to TRBD1. The CDR3 runs 15 residues. V shed 2 bases, J shed 7 bases, and the junction held 5 bases outside the gene matches. Germline V gene sequence: CDR1 MNHEY, CDR2 SMNVEV (reference sequence). For the CDR3, the DNA is TGTGCCAGCAGTTTAGGTGCAGGGGGAAATTCACCCCTCCACTTT. Protein: CASSLGAGGNSPLHF.

The chain recombines TRBV28 with TRBJ2-7; TRBD2 is a possible D gene (6 bases). CDR1 is MDHEN, CDR2 SYDVKM, per germline. The germline V and J ends were trimmed by 4 bases and 5 bases, with 15 bases remaining between them. The CDR3 runs 14 residues. CDR3 loop: CASSSWTGEDEQYF. As DNA, the CDR3 is TGTGCCAGCAGTTCCTGGACGGGGGAGGACGAGCAGTACTTC.